Sequencing of this T cell receptor beta chain was carried out in a study of STAT5B mutations in CD4+ large granular lymphocyte leukemia. As to this clone: Its antigen is unknown.

Profiled with immunoSEQ multiplex PCR; TCRdb holds only in-frame clones, not every one. This repertoire shows roughly 36,000 clones, around 88% found once; its top ten account for more than 0.95%. Control samples were healthy donors' buffy coats. V lost 6 bases and J 8 bases, leaving 13 bases between the germline ends. The CDR3 spans 12 residues. The V gene's germline CDR1 is MNHEY and CDR2 SVGAGI. Study observations and caveats: Compared with healthy controls (2/35), patient top clones favored TRBV06 (8/27). CD4-sorted patient repertoires seemed more clonal than healthy CD4+ repertoires.

The TCR comes from a human donor in good health. The chain employs TRBV6-5 and TRBJ1-2; D unclear. Sequenced material: CD4+ T cells from blood buffy coats. In DNA, the CDR3 is TGTGCCAGCAGGATATCCGGGTTCGGCTACACCTTC. Amino acid sequence: CASRISGFGYTF.